This is a list of T cell receptor beta chains from one sample in a study of B cell selection in AIRE deficiency. Produced via immunoSEQ multiplex PCR; TCRdb's table is partial and in-frame only. The sample carries 20,000 to 30,000 clones, less than 97% recorded once. The sequencing sample was made of CD4+CD127+ conventional T cells sorted from PBMCs. These receptors originate from a human donor in good health. Each CDR3 is given with its conserved first and last residue. The D gene is left open where the match is weak. Some rows mark clone size as missing; the rest say once, few, many or name a class of expanded clone.

j_gene: TRBJ1-3; d_gene: TRBD1; v_gene: TRBV2; abundance: once; CDR3aa: CASNYRGGGNTIYF; CDR3nt: TGTGCCAGCAACTACAGGGGAGGTGGAAACACCATATATTTT
j_gene: TRBJ2-3; d_gene: .; v_gene: TRBV7-3; abundance: .; CDR3aa: CASSRTSTDTQYF; CDR3nt: TGTGCCAGCAGCCGGACTAGCACAGATACGCAGTATTTT
j_gene: TRBJ2-2; d_gene: .; v_gene: TRBV9; abundance: .; CDR3aa: CASSVLGTPNTGELFF; CDR3nt: TGTGCCAGCAGCGTGCTAGGGACACCGAACACCGGGGAGCTGTTTTTT
j_gene: TRBJ2-5; d_gene: .; v_gene: TRBV29-1; abundance: .; CDR3aa: CSVEGPPQETQYF; CDR3nt: TGCAGCGTTGAGGGTCCCCCTCAAGAGACCCAGTACTTC
j_gene: TRBJ2-5; d_gene: TRBD2; v_gene: TRBV2; abundance: .; CDR3aa: CASTPGLAGQETQYF; CDR3nt: TGTGCCAGCACCCCGGGACTAGCGGGCCAAGAGACCCAGTACTTC
j_gene: TRBJ1-1; d_gene: TRBD1; v_gene: TRBV7-9; abundance: once; CDR3aa: CASSSGQGSTEAFF; CDR3nt: TGTGCCAGCAGCTCCGGACAGGGGAGTACTGAAGCTTTCTTT
j_gene: TRBJ1-2; d_gene: .; v_gene: TRBV7-2; abundance: .; CDR3aa: CASSLDYSVNYGYTF; CDR3nt: TGTGCCAGCAGCTTAGATTACAGCGTTAACTATGGCTACACCTTC
j_gene: TRBJ2-1; d_gene: TRBD2; v_gene: TRBV27; abundance: .; CDR3aa: CASSWRNSGRGYNEQFF; CDR3nt: TGTGCCAGCAGTTGGAGGAATAGCGGGAGAGGTTACAATGAGCAGTTCTTC
j_gene: TRBJ1-5; d_gene: .; v_gene: TRBV9; abundance: .; CDR3aa: CASSVGYSNQPQHF; CDR3nt: TGTGCCAGCAGCGTAGGGTATAGCAATCAGCCCCAGCATTTT
j_gene: TRBJ2-5; d_gene: TRBD2; v_gene: TRBV2; abundance: .; CDR3aa: CASSLAGALGQETQYF; CDR3nt: TGTGCCAGCAGTTTAGCGGGAGCGCTTGGACAAGAGACCCAGTACTTC
j_gene: TRBJ2-3; d_gene: .; v_gene: TRBV9; abundance: .; CDR3aa: CASSVAGSRTDTQYF; CDR3nt: TGTGCCAGCAGCGTAGCCGGGAGCCGCACAGATACGCAGTATTTT
j_gene: TRBJ2-2; d_gene: .; v_gene: TRBV5-4; abundance: .; CDR3aa: CASSKIHGRNTGELFF; CDR3nt: TGTGCCAGCAGCAAGATCCACGGGAGGAACACCGGGGAGCTGTTTTTT
j_gene: TRBJ2-3; d_gene: .; v_gene: TRBV5-1; abundance: .; CDR3aa: CASSSGFTDTQYF; CDR3nt: TGCGCCAGCAGCTCGGGGTTCACAGATACGCAGTATTTT
j_gene: TRBJ2-2; d_gene: .; v_gene: TRBV4-2; abundance: .; CDR3aa: CASSQGRGNTGELFF; CDR3nt: TGTGCCAGCAGCCAAGGACGGGGTAACACCGGGGAGCTGTTTTTT
j_gene: TRBJ2-2; d_gene: .; v_gene: TRBV5-1; abundance: .; CDR3aa: CASSLREGRRGNTGELFF; CDR3nt: TGCGCCAGCAGCCTAAGAGAGGGGCGGCGGGGGAACACCGGGGAGCTGTTTTTT
j_gene: TRBJ2-3; d_gene: .; v_gene: TRBV10-2; abundance: .; CDR3aa: CASSTVRMTRTEGKDTQYF; CDR3nt: TGCGCCAGCAGTACCGTCCGGATGACTAGGACGGAGGGGAAAGATACGCAGTATTTT
j_gene: TRBJ2-5; d_gene: .; v_gene: TRBV28; abundance: .; CDR3aa: CASSLVDSQETQYF; CDR3nt: TGTGCCAGCAGTTTAGTTGACAGTCAAGAGACCCAGTACTTC
j_gene: TRBJ2-7; d_gene: .; v_gene: TRBV5-6; abundance: .; CDR3aa: CASSPPTGPSYEQYF; CDR3nt: TGTGCCAGCAGCCCACCGACAGGACCTTCCTACGAGCAGTACTTC
j_gene: TRBJ2-5; d_gene: TRBD1; v_gene: TRBV29-1; abundance: .; CDR3aa: CSVLRTGALGQETQYF; CDR3nt: TGCAGCGTTCTTCGGACAGGGGCCCTAGGGCAAGAGACCCAGTACTTC
j_gene: TRBJ1-3; d_gene: .; v_gene: TRBV6-1; abundance: .; CDR3aa: CASSEARGSSGNTIYF; CDR3nt: TGTGCCAGCAGTGAAGCCCGGGGCAGCTCTGGAAACACCATATATTTT
j_gene: TRBJ2-5; d_gene: .; v_gene: TRBV7-8; abundance: .; CDR3aa: CASSTKETQYF; CDR3nt: TGTGCCAGCAGCACTAAAGAGACCCAGTACTTC
j_gene: TRBJ1-5; d_gene: .; v_gene: TRBV7-9; abundance: .; CDR3aa: CASSLMGDQPQHF; CDR3nt: TGTGCCAGCAGCTTAATGGGGGACCAGCCCCAGCATTTT
j_gene: TRBJ1-3; d_gene: .; v_gene: TRBV7-2; abundance: .; CDR3aa: CASSLVEGSTGNTIYF; CDR3nt: TGTGCCAGCAGCTTAGTTGAGGGGTCGACTGGAAACACCATATATTTT
j_gene: TRBJ2-7; d_gene: TRBD2; v_gene: TRBV4-2; abundance: .; CDR3aa: CASSQDGASGRTEQYF; CDR3nt: TGTGCCAGCAGCCAAGATGGGGCTAGCGGGAGGACCGAGCAGTACTTC
j_gene: TRBJ2-3; d_gene: .; v_gene: TRBV20-1; abundance: few; CDR3aa: CSARGDTQYF; CDR3nt: TGCAGTGCTAGGGGAGATACGCAGTATTTT
j_gene: TRBJ2-5; d_gene: TRBD1; v_gene: TRBV5-1; abundance: .; CDR3aa: CASSYGTGETQYF; CDR3nt: TGCGCCAGCAGCTACGGGACAGGAGAGACCCAGTACTTC
j_gene: TRBJ1-1; d_gene: .; v_gene: TRBV30; abundance: .; CDR3aa: CAWSLGRNTEAFF; CDR3nt: TGTGCCTGGAGTCTGGGGAGGAACACTGAAGCTTTCTTT
j_gene: TRBJ2-7; d_gene: .; v_gene: TRBV4-3; abundance: .; CDR3aa: CASSRSDVRGDEQYF; CDR3nt: TGCGCCAGCAGCCGATCAGACGTAAGAGGCGACGAGCAGTACTTC